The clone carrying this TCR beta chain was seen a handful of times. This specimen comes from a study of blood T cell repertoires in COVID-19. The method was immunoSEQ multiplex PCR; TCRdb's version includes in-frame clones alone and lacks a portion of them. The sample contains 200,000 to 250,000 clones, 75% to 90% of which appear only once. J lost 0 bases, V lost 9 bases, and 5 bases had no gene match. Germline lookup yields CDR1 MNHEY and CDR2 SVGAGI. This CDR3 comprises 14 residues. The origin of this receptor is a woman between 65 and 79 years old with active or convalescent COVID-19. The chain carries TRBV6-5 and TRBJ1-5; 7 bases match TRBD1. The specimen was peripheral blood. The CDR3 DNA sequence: TGTGCCAGTCTGGACAGGAATAGCAATCAGCCCCAGCATTTT. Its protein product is CASLDRNSNQPQHF.